Below are 17 T cell receptor beta chains sequenced from a single sample in a study of identical twins. MiXCR was run by TCRdb on the 5' RACE reads, yielding one entry per CDR3 protein. The sample has approximately 500,000 distinct CDR3 sequences, 20% to 25% seen once. These data were likewise used in another study, on T cells expressing NK-cell markers.

Material for sequencing was CD4+ T cells sorted from blood. The receptors stem from a woman aged 18-30 years in good health.

This clonotype was picked up a small number of times. The chain couples TRBV5-1 to TRBJ2-1; the D gene is possibly TRBD2 (6 bases). The CDR3 loop spans 14 amino acids. V dropped 5 bases and J dropped 5 bases, with 14 bases sitting between them. The germline V gene encodes CDR1 SGHRS and CDR2 YFSETQ. Here the CDR3 DNA reads TGCGCCAGCAGTCTGGAGGGGCCGCACAATGAGCAGTTCTTC. This translates into CASSLEGPHNEQFF.

This clonotype was picked up a small number of times. The V gene is TRBV6-1, the J gene TRBJ2-5; 7 bases fit TRBD1. The CDR3 has 15 residues. The ends lost 8 bases at V and 2 bases at J; junction bases unmatched: 11. Germline values: CDR1 MNHNS, CDR2 SASEGT. CDR3 sequence reads: CASGFGAGGQETQYF. Here the CDR3 DNA reads TGTGCCAGCGGCTTTGGGGCAGGGGGTCAAGAGACCCAGTACTTC.

A few counts support this clonotype. In DNA form, the CDR3 reads TGCAGTGCCCGTACTAGTTCCACCGGGGAGCTGTTTTTT. Translated, it gives CSARTSSTGELFF. The chain joins TRBV20-1 to TRBJ2-2; tentative D call: TRBD2 (5 bases). The CDR3 consists of 13 residues. Germline lookup yields CDR1 DFQATT and CDR2 SNEGSKA (reference sequence). V shed 6 bases and J shed 4 bases, with 12 bases lying between them.

The V gene is TRBV6-2 or TRBV6-3, the J gene TRBJ2-1; 7 positions agree with TRBD2. V lost 10 bases, J lost 7 bases, and 4 bases stayed unmatched. The CDR3 consists of 11 residues. Germline CDR1 MNHEY, CDR2 SVGEGT. For the CDR3, the DNA is TGTGCCACCACTAGCGCTAATGAGCAGTTCTTC. Amino acids: CATTSANEQFF.

This clonotype was seen a few times. V is TRBV20-1 and J is TRBJ1-2; TRBD1 is a possible D gene (5 bases). V shed 0 bases and J shed 7 bases, with 15 bases lying between them. CDR3 length: 14 residues. Germline V lookup: CDR1 DFQATT, CDR2 SNEGSKA (reference sequence). CDR3 coding DNA: TGCAGTGCTAGAGATCCGGTCAGGGCCGGTGGCTACACCTTC. Its protein is CSARDPVRAGGYTF.

This chain's CDR3 is CASSVPGTSGDNEQFF. The CDR3 DNA is TGTGCCAGCAGCGTTCCAGGGACTAGCGGGGACAATGAGCAGTTCTTC. The rearrangement joins TRBV9 to TRBJ2-1; TRBD2 agrees at 13 bases. Germline CDR1 SGDLS, CDR2 YYNGEE. The CDR3 loop spans 16 amino acids. V lost 2 bases, J lost 5 bases, and 4 bases stayed unmatched.

J is TRBJ1-4 and V is TRBV18, with D possibly TRBD1 on 5 matching bases. Germline V gene data show CDR1 as KGHSH and CDR2 as LQKENI. The CDR3 sequence is 16 residues long. The germline V and J ends were trimmed by 0 bases and 8 bases, with 16 bases remaining between them. The CDR3, as DNA: TGTGCCAGCTCACCACCGGTAGGGGTGGTTGGGGAAAAACTGTTTTTT. It codes for CASSPPVGVVGEKLFF. Combining the CDR3 with reference TRBV18 and TRBJ1-4 gives the whole variable domain NAGVMQNPRHLVRRRGQEARLRCSPMKGHSHVYWYRQLPEEGLKFMVYLQKENIIDESGMPKERFSAEFPKEGPSILRIQQVVRGDSAAYFCASSPPVGVVGEKLFFGSGTQLSVL.

CDR3 residues: CASSFSGKPYNEQFF. As DNA, the CDR3 is TGCGCCAGCAGCTTTAGCGGGAAGCCCTACAATGAGCAGTTCTTC. V is TRBV5-1 and J is TRBJ2-1, with 8 bases aligning to TRBD2. J gave up 2 bases and V 2 bases, and 3 bases lay outside the gene matches. Germline loops: CDR1 SGHRS, CDR2 YFSETQ. The CDR3 loop spans 15 amino acids.

The gene calls are TRBV29-1 and TRBJ1-1, with a tentative D call TRBD1 (6 bases). The CDR3 runs 12 residues. Germline V gives CDR1 SQVTM, CDR2 ANQGSEA. Trimming removed 3 bases at V and 8 bases at J, with 13 bases between. The CDR3 sequence is CSVEDSPAEAFF. The CDR3 nucleotides are TGCAGCGTTGAGGACAGTCCCGCAGAAGCTTTCTTT. The variable domain in full, completed from reference TRBV29-1 and TRBJ1-1, reads SAVISQKPSRDICQRGTSLTIQCQVDSQVTMMFWYRQQPGQSLTLIATANQGSEATYESGFVIDKFPISRPNLTFSTLTVSNMSPEDSSIYLCSVEDSPAEAFFGQGTRLTVV.

The chain employs TRBV6-5 and TRBJ2-3; D may be TRBD1 or TRBD2 (5 bases each). V lost 4 bases and J lost 2, with 16 bases in between. The CDR3 has 16 amino acids. CDR1 and CDR2 from the germline V gene are MNHEY and SVGAGI. CDR3 region: CASSSSGAWYTDTQYF. CDR3 bases: TGTGCCAGCAGTTCGTCCGGGGCGTGGTACACAGATACGCAGTATTTT.

The V gene is TRBV24-1, the J gene TRBJ1-1, with D tentatively TRBD1 (6 bases). Germline CDR1 and CDR2: KGHDR and SFDVKD. This CDR3 is 15 amino acids long. The V and J ends lost 3 bases and 1 base respectively, with 11 bases between them. CDR3 region: CATSDPGTRNTEAFF. The CDR3 nucleotides read TGTGCCACCAGTGATCCCGGGACAAGGAACACTGAAGCTTTCTTT.

The chain links TRBV4-3 to TRBJ2-7, with 9 bases lining up with TRBD2. The CDR3 spans 15 residues. The trim removed 5 bases at V and 2 bases at J, leaving 7 bases unmatched. The germline V gene encodes CDR1 LGHNA and CDR2 YSLEER. In DNA, the CDR3 is TGCGCCAGCAGCTACAATAGCGGGAGTGCCTACGAGCAGTACTTC. Encoded protein: CASSYNSGSAYEQYF.

The chain recombines TRBV29-1 with TRBJ1-1, with no clear D. V was trimmed by 4 bases and J by 3 bases, leaving 15 bases between them. The V gene's germline CDR1 is SQVTM and CDR2 ANQGSEA. This CDR3 region has 14 residues. CDR3 sequence (DNA): TGCAGCGTTGTACCCGCCGACCGCTACACTGAAGCTTTCTTT. It translates to CSVVPADRYTEAFF.

This clonotype has just a few counts. V gene TRBV7-2 combines with J gene TRBJ2-7; 7 bases are a match to TRBD1. This CDR3 region has 15 residues. Germline assignment: CDR1 SGHTA and CDR2 FQGNSA. With 1 base clipped from V and 0 bases from J, the junction kept 3 bases outside the gene matches. CDR3 sequence reads: CASSLEAGGSYEQYF. The CDR3 nucleotides are TGTGCCAGCAGCTTAGAGGCAGGGGGCTCCTACGAGCAGTACTTC.

The gene calls are TRBV6-5 and TRBJ2-1; TRBD2 matches at 9 bases. The CDR3 contains 14 residues. The germline CDR1 and CDR2 sequences are MNHEY and SVGAGI. V dropped 8 bases and J dropped 10; count of bases not matched to a gene: 12. The CDR3 coding sequence is TGTGCCAGCGGTTCCCCTGGACTAGCGCGCGAGCAGTTCTTC. It yields the protein CASGSPGLAREQFF.

This clonotype has just a few counts. The CDR3 here is CASSEYRGPLGYNEQFF. The CDR3 DNA reads as TGTGCCAGCAGCGAGTACCGAGGGCCCCTGGGCTACAATGAGCAGTTCTTC. The V call is TRBV6-1, the J call TRBJ2-1, with D tentatively TRBD2 (5 bases). Trimming left V 6 bases short and J 3 bases short, with 21 bases between. This CDR3 is built from 17 residues. Germline lookup yields CDR1 MNHNS and CDR2 SASEGT.

The genes are TRBV9 and TRBJ2-1, with TRBD2 identical over 10 bases. The CDR3 is made up of 15 amino acids. Germline-derived CDR1 and CDR2 are SGDLS and YYNGEE. J lost 7 bases, V lost 0 bases, and 4 bases had no gene match. CDR3 sequence reads: CASSVEGLAINEQFF. The CDR3 coding sequence is TGTGCCAGCAGCGTAGAGGGACTAGCGATAAATGAGCAGTTCTTC.